Each of the 20 T cell receptor beta chains below was sequenced from the same sample in a study of OX40 agonist ivuxolimab in advanced cancers. Clones were sequenced by immunoSEQ multiplex PCR, and TCRdb holds only the in-frame ones, with some missing. The repertoire holds around 98,000 clones, with roughly nine tenths as singletons. Sample: CD4+ or CD8+ T cells sorted from blood, taken in a trial of the OX40 agonist ivuxolimab. Receptors were obtained from an adult with an advanced solid tumor such as melanoma, head and neck, liver or kidney cancer.

This rearrangement joins TRBV7-3 to TRBJ1-5; D perhaps matches TRBD1 (5 bases). The CDR3 sequence is 16 residues long. Trimming took off 4 bases at V and 2 bases at J, with 15 bases between the two ends. CDR1 is SGHTA and CDR2 is FQGTGA in the germline V gene. The CDR3 DNA reads TGTGCCAGCAGCTCTACGGTAGGGGTCCGCAATCAGCCCCAGCATTTT. Translation: CASSSTVGVRNQPQHF.

The chain carries TRBV6-1 and TRBJ1-1; unclear D gene. V lost 8 bases and J 7 bases, leaving 11 bases between the germline ends. Per germline, CDR1 MNHNS and CDR2 SASEGT. This CDR3 contains 11 residues. The CDR3 bases are TGTGCCAGCCGGGGTCCTGGTGAAGCTTTCTTT. Its translation: CASRGPGEAFF.

This sequence joins TRBV18 and TRBJ2-5; D remains unclear. The germline V gene has CDR1 KGHSH and CDR2 LQKENI. The V gene lost 5 bases and the J gene lost 5 bases, with 18 bases spanning the gap. CDR3 length: 15 residues. The CDR3 DNA reads as TGTGCCAGCTCATCCGGCCCTCCCGGTAGGGAGACCCAGTACTTC. This sequence encodes CASSSGPPGRETQYF.

The chain joins TRBV18 to TRBJ1-1, with unresolved D. CDR3 length equals 13 residues. Germline V gene lookup returns CDR1 KGHSH and CDR2 LQKENI. Trimming took off 1 base at V and 1 base at J, with 4 bases between the two ends. This CDR3 reads CASSPLPNTEAFF. The CDR3 coding sequence is TGTGCCAGCTCACCACTCCCGAACACTGAAGCTTTCTTT.

This clone was seen only once. V gene TRBV11-3 combines with J gene TRBJ2-7, with D possibly matching TRBD1 (5 bases). The CDR3 sequence is 14 residues long. Germline V CDR1 and CDR2: SGHNT, YENEEA. V lost 2 bases to trimming and J lost 6 bases, with 14 bases between them. The CDR3 nucleotides are TGTGCCAGCAGCTTATGGGGCAGTGGAAGCGAGCAGTACTTC. Translated: CASSLWGSGSEQYF.

The chain combines TRBV19 with TRBJ1-1; D gene ambiguous. The CDR3 has 16 amino acids. Trimming stripped 3 bases from V and 1 base from J, with 15 bases between. Germline assignment: CDR1 LNHDA and CDR2 SQIVND (reference sequence). The CDR3 DNA reads TGTGCCAGTAGTATCGGGAACACCGTCTCGAACACTGAAGCTTTCTTT. Amino acids: CASSIGNTVSNTEAFF. The full variable domain, in which reference TRBV19 and TRBJ1-1 provide the parts outside the CDR3, is DGGITQSPKYLFRKEGQNVTLSCEQNLNHDAMYWYRQDPGQGLRLIYYSQIVNDFQKGDIAEGYSVSREKKESFPLTVTSAQKNPTAFYLCASSIGNTVSNTEAFFGQGTRLTVV.

The CDR3, as DNA: TGTGCCAGCAGCGCAGGACAGGGGAGGAACACTGAAGCTTTCTTT. Protein sequence: CASSAGQGRNTEAFF. This rearrangement joins TRBV9 to TRBJ1-1, with 9 bases matching TRBD1. V dropped 3 bases and J dropped 1; count of bases not matched to a gene: 4. CDR1 SGDLS and CDR2 YYNGEE come from the germline V gene. This CDR3 contains 15 residues.

Turning to this clone: The CDR3 does not close with the conserved phenylalanine or tryptophan, likely indicating a read error. The chain uses TRBV6-1 and TRBJ1-6; D perhaps matches TRBD1 (6 bases). V was trimmed by 3 bases and J by 4 bases, leaving 7 bases between them. The CDR3 is 14 amino acids. Germline values: CDR1 MNHNS, CDR2 SASEGT. CDR3 in DNA: TGTGCCAGCAGTGACAGGGGATATAATTCACCCCTCCACCTT. As protein: CASSDRGYNSPLHL.

The chain uses TRBV18 and TRBJ1-6, with no clear D. CDR1 is KGHSH, CDR2 LQKENI, per germline. Trimming cost V 0 bases and J 7 bases, with 10 bases left between them. The CDR3 has 15 amino acids. The CDR3 loop reads CASSPPGRKNSPLHF. CDR3 sequence (DNA): TGTGCCAGCTCACCACCCGGACGGAAAAATTCACCCCTCCACTTT.

This clone was observed a single time. The rearrangement uses TRBV5-1 and TRBJ2-3; no clear D. In germline, CDR1 is SGHRS, CDR2 YFSETQ. This CDR3 region has 14 residues. V lost 2 bases and J lost 2, with 9 bases in between. The CDR3 sequence is CASSLGNPTDTQYF. CDR3 coding DNA: TGCGCCAGCAGCTTAGGGAACCCCACAGATACGCAGTATTTT.

This clone has only one observation. The chain couples TRBV7-9 to TRBJ2-3; maybe TRBD2 (5 bases). Trimming left V 3 bases short and J 0 bases short, with 7 bases between. CDR1 is SEHNR, CDR2 FQNEAQ, per germline (reference sequence). This CDR3 contains 14 residues. CDR3 nucleotides: TGTGCCAGCAGCTTTAGCGTTAGCACAGATACGCAGTATTTT. Encoded protein: CASSFSVSTDTQYF.

The J gene is TRBJ2-2, the V gene TRBV6-6, with 8 bases identical to TRBD1. Per germline, CDR1 MNHNY and CDR2 SVGAGI (reference sequence). With 5 bases clipped from V and 1 base from J, the junction kept 0 bases outside the gene matches. The CDR3 runs 14 residues. The CDR3 loop is CASSGTGNTGELFF. Written as DNA, the CDR3 is TGTGCCAGCAGTGGGACAGGGAACACCGGGGAGCTGTTTTTT.

The J gene is TRBJ2-5, the V gene TRBV6-5; tentative D call: TRBD1 (5 bases). Trimming cost V 3 bases and J 4 bases, with 12 bases left between them. In germline, CDR1 is MNHEY, CDR2 SVGAGI. This CDR3 has 14 residues. The CDR3 reads CASSYYRGGETQYF. For the CDR3, the DNA is TGTGCCAGCAGTTATTATAGGGGTGGAGAGACCCAGTACTTC.

The gene calls are TRBV28 and TRBJ2-1; D uncertain. Deletions cut 7 bases from V and 0 bases from J, with 16 bases between. Looked up from germline, CDR1 is MDHEN and CDR2 is SYDVKM. The CDR3 contains 16 residues. CDR3 residues: CASIPPTPVSYNEQFF. The CDR3 DNA is TGTGCCAGCATCCCTCCCACTCCCGTCTCCTACAATGAGCAGTTCTTC.

CDR3 region: CASSFQEGSYTF. Here the CDR3 DNA reads TGTGCCAGCAGTTTTCAGGAGGGAAGCTACACCTTC. The chain couples TRBV28 to TRBJ1-2; D uncertain. Germline values: CDR1 MDHEN, CDR2 SYDVKM. This CDR3 is 12 amino acids long. The germline V and J ends were trimmed by 3 bases and 9 bases, with 11 bases remaining between them.

This rearrangement joins TRBV4-2 to TRBJ2-1; D is unclear. The V end lost 4 bases, the J end lost 8 bases, and 12 bases lay between the germline ends. Germline V lookup: CDR1 LGHNA, CDR2 YNFKEQ. The length of the CDR3 is 13 residues. This chain's CDR3 is CASSLTTGDEQFF. The CDR3 DNA reads TGTGCCAGCAGCCTGACGACTGGGGATGAGCAGTTCTTC.

The V and J genes are TRBV6-1 and TRBJ1-2; unclear D gene. This CDR3 comprises 12 residues. The ends were cut back, 5 bases at V and 4 bases at J, with 8 bases in the middle. The germline V gene has CDR1 MNHNS and CDR2 SASEGT. The CDR3 coding sequence is TGTGCCAGCAGTTTTGGCCGCTATGGCTACACCTTC. This encodes CASSFGRYGYTF.

The V and J genes are TRBV5-1 and TRBJ2-5, with TRBD1 identical over 7 bases. The CDR3 runs to 14 residues. V lost 4 bases, J lost 3 bases, and 6 bases stayed unmatched. CDR1 is SGHRS and CDR2 is YFSETQ in the germline V gene. CDR3 region: CASSPGTVEETQYF. The CDR3 nucleotides are TGCGCCAGCAGCCCCGGGACAGTGGAAGAGACCCAGTACTTC. Filled out from reference TRBV5-1 and TRBJ2-5, the complete variable domain reads KAGVTQTPRYLIKTRGQQVTLSCSPISGHRSVSWYQQTPGQGLQFLFEYFSETQRNKGNFPGRFSGRQFSNSRSEMNVSTLELGDSALYLCASSPGTVEETQYFGPGTRLLVL.

The chain links TRBV5-1 to TRBJ1-3; TRBD1 is a possible D gene (5 bases). Trimming pared 3 bases from V and 0 bases from J, leaving 19 bases between. The CDR3 totals 18 residues. CDR1 is SGHRS, CDR2 YFSETQ, per germline. The CDR3 coding sequence is TGCGCCAGCAGCTCCCTCCCCCCCGGGACGGCCTCTGGAAACACCATATATTTT. It specifies CASSSLPPGTASGNTIYF.

This clone was observed a few times. J is TRBJ2-5 and V is TRBV7-3, with 8 nucleotides matching TRBD1. The CDR3 consists of 15 residues. Trimming at V came to 5 bases and at J to 2 bases, leaving 7 bases not matched to a gene. Germline CDR1 reads SGHTA; CDR2 reads FQGTGA. The CDR3 loop reads CASSPQGQEQETQYF. The CDR3 DNA sequence: TGTGCCAGCAGCCCCCAGGGACAGGAGCAAGAGACCCAGTACTTC.